The entry below gives a single T cell receptor beta chain sequence along with its context. Its antigen is not known. Clones were sequenced by immunoSEQ multiplex PCR, and TCRdb holds only the in-frame ones, with some missing. The sample lists more than 75,000 clones; 82% were seen once. The entry originates in a study of radiation and T cells in renal cell carcinoma. Across the whole study: Nephrectomy followed 15 Gy stereotactic body radiation by 4 weeks. Whole-study findings and limits: In blood, top tumor clones expanded by 2 weeks, shrinking by 4. Baseline intratumoral clonotype presence is unknown without pretreatment biopsies.

Time point given: baseline pretreatment blood. Treatment defined: 15 Gy SBRT to primary tumor, nephrectomy 4 weeks later. Blood was sampled at baseline, 2 weeks and 4 weeks after SBRT. CDR3 length equals 15 residues. Germline CDR1 reads SGHRS; CDR2 reads YFSETQ. V lost 4 bases, J lost 2 bases, and 8 bases stayed unmatched. This sample comprised blood, obtained from a patient whose treatment included radiotherapy and nephrectomy. V is TRBV5-1 and J is TRBJ1-1; TRBD1 agrees at 7 bases. This TCR came from a man aged 55 to 70 with renal cell carcinoma. CDR3 sequence (DNA): TGCGCCAGCAGCCCTCTCGGGACAGTCAACACTGAAGCTTTCTTT. Translated: CASSPLGTVNTEAFF.